These 18 T cell receptor beta chains were sequenced from one sample in a study of T-cell reconstitution after alpha-beta-depleted transplantation in children (dated by TCRdb to the mid-2010s). Receptor libraries were prepared by PCR. This sample was sequenced with an Illumina HiSeq 2500. To normalize quantification of the TCRbeta repertoire, the TCR libraries were built with molecular barcoding that relied on unique molecular identifiers. TCRdb trimmed public reads at Q25 via fastp, called clones via MiXCR and kept in-frame beta chains. Rows matching on CDR3 protein sequence are summarized as one entry with the most common DNA and genes. The sample has some 280,000 distinct CDR3 sequences on record, 9.9% of them singletons. The top ten hold about 9.4% of the sample. This specimen was PBMCs from the stem cell graft donor, taken from the stem cell graft. The receptors originated from a human donor who donated a stem cell graft to a child with SCID.

This clonotype was counted only a few times. The chain is built from TRBV11-2 and TRBJ2-7, with unresolved D. V dropped 0 bases and J dropped 7 bases, with 10 bases sitting between them. This CDR3 spans 13 amino acids. Germline values: CDR1 SGHAT, CDR2 FQNNGV. CDR3 sequence: CASSLDGSGEQYF. In nucleotides, the CDR3 is TGTGCCAGCAGCTTAGATGGGTCTGGGGAGCAGTACTTC.

This clonotype was seen at least ten times. The J gene is TRBJ2-5, the V gene TRBV10-3; D gene unclear. The length of the CDR3 is 14 residues. Germline CDR1 is ENHRY and CDR2 is SYGVKD. Trimming removed 0 bases at V and 3 bases at J, with 8 bases between. CDR3 sequence: CAISESTSEETQYF. CDR3 bases: TGTGCCATCAGTGAGTCGACCTCCGAAGAGACCCAGTACTTC.

The chain links TRBV5-1 to TRBJ2-7; the match to TRBD1 covers 10 bases. The CDR3 covers 17 residues. V shed 0 bases and J 3 bases; nucleotides not matched to a gene: 9. CDR1 is SGHRS, CDR2 YFSETQ, per germline. The CDR3 bases are TGCGCCAGCAGCTTGGCCGGTCTGGACAGGGGGGTCTACGAGCAGTACTTC. Translating it yields CASSLAGLDRGVYEQYF.

The chain is built from TRBV18 and TRBJ2-7; a possible D gene is TRBD2 (5 bases). Germline assignment: CDR1 KGHSH and CDR2 LQKENI. This CDR3 is built from 14 residues. V gave up 5 bases and J gave up 2 bases, with 13 bases separating them. The CDR3 protein is CASSTSEGPYEQYF. The DNA of the CDR3 is TGTGCCAGCTCAACCTCCGAGGGCCCCTACGAGCAGTACTTC.

This clonotype has a handful of counts. The chain is built from TRBV5-1 and TRBJ1-1; no clear D. CDR1 is SGHRS and CDR2 is YFSETQ in the germline V gene. V was cut by 0 bases and J by 1 base, with 13 bases left in between. CDR3 length: 16 amino acids. The DNA for the CDR3 is TGCGCCAGCAGCTTGGTAGGACGCGCAGCGAACACTGAAGCTTTCTTT. Translation: CASSLVGRAANTEAFF.

This clonotype appeared a few times. This chain links TRBV7-9 with TRBJ1-2, with 7 bases identical to TRBD1. The V and J ends lost 1 base and 8 bases, in that order; junction bases with no gene match: 7. Germline CDR1 is SEHNR and CDR2 is FQNEAQ (reference sequence). This CDR3 is 14 amino acids long. Here the CDR3 reads CASSLGTGANGYTF. The CDR3 nucleotides are TGTGCCAGCAGCTTAGGAACAGGGGCTAACGGCTACACCTTC.

This clonotype has only a few counts. V usage is TRBV3-1 and J usage is TRBJ2-7; 10 bases match TRBD1. With V trimmed by 8 bases and J by 7 bases, 11 bases remained unmatched. Germline CDR1 and CDR2: LGHDT and YNNKEL (reference sequence). This CDR3 region has 14 residues. The CDR3 bases are TGTGCCAGCGGACGGACAGGGGGAATAGTGGAGCAGTACTTC. It yields the protein CASGRTGGIVEQYF.

This clonotype was detected many times. The V gene is TRBV3-1, the J gene TRBJ2-1; D not resolved. V lost 1 base and J lost 7, with 2 bases in between. Per germline, CDR1 LGHDT and CDR2 YNNKEL (reference sequence). The CDR3 has 11 residues. The CDR3 reads CASSQGNEQFF. CDR3 DNA: TGTGCCAGCAGCCAAGGAAATGAGCAGTTCTTC.

In nucleotides, the CDR3 is TGTGCCAGCAGCCGACCTCTGGACACCCTTGAAGCTTTCTTT. This gives the protein CASSRPLDTLEAFF. This chain uses TRBV12-3 or TRBV12-4 with TRBJ1-1; TRBD1 might be the D (5 bases). The CDR3 is made up of 14 amino acids. Trimming left V 6 bases short and J 7 bases short, with 18 bases between.

This clonotype turned up a few times. J is TRBJ1-5 and V is TRBV7-2; no firm D call. Germline V gene data show CDR1 as SGHTA and CDR2 as FQGNSA. This CDR3 contains 14 residues. Trimming removed 1 base from V and 4 bases from J, with 8 bases in between. In DNA, the CDR3 is TGTGCCAGCAGCTTAGACATAGCGAATCAGCCCCAGCATTTT. This sequence encodes CASSLDIANQPQHF.

The gene calls are TRBV6-5 and TRBJ2-6; 11 bases match TRBD2. Germline trimming cut 4 bases from V and 0 bases from J; bases unmatched to any gene: 5. Germline CDR1 is MNHEY and CDR2 is SVGAGI. This CDR3 comprises 18 residues. The DNA for the CDR3 is TGTGCCAGCAGTTCCGGGACTAGCGGACACTCTGGGGCCAACGTCCTGACTTTC. Translating it yields CASSSGTSGHSGANVLTF.

The J gene is TRBJ2-1, the V gene TRBV29-1, with 10 nucleotides matching TRBD2. The germline gives CDR1 SQVTM, CDR2 ANQGSEA. This CDR3 is 14 amino acids long. V gave up 3 bases and J gave up 13 bases; unmatched junction bases: 12. CDR3 nucleotide sequence: TGCAGCGTTGACGCAGCGGGGGGGCCTAGCGTACAGTTCTTC. This gives the protein CSVDAAGGPSVQFF.

Ten or more counts support this clonotype. This chain joins TRBV10-2 and TRBJ1-4; D is unclear. This CDR3 has 13 residues. Trimming pared 7 bases from V and 4 bases from J, leaving 10 bases between. Germline CDR1 reads WSHSY; CDR2 reads SAAADI. CDR3 bases: TGCGCCAGCACTTTACAGATTAATGAAAAACTGTTTTTT. Its protein product is CASTLQINEKLFF.

This clonotype showed up just a few times. CDR3 residues: CASGPSRNYGYTF. The CDR3, as DNA: TGTGCCAGCGGACCTTCGAGAAACTATGGCTACACCTTC. The genes are TRBV6-5 and TRBJ1-2, with unresolved D. This CDR3 comprises 13 residues. Germline loops: CDR1 MNHEY, CDR2 SVGAGI. The V gene lost 8 bases and the J gene lost 2 bases, with 12 bases spanning the gap.

This clonotype has ten or more counts. V is TRBV5-6 and J is TRBJ2-4; D is perhaps TRBD2 (6 bases). The germline V and J ends were trimmed by 3 bases and 5 bases, with 6 bases remaining between them. Germline CDR1 reads SGHDT; CDR2 reads YYEEEE. CDR3 length equals 12 residues. CDR3 DNA sequence: TGTGCCAGCAGCTCTAGCGAAAACATTCAGTACTTC. Amino acids: CASSSSENIQYF.

The V call is TRBV6-5, the J call TRBJ2-7; 8 bases agree with TRBD1. The V gene end was trimmed by 3 bases and the J gene end by 9 bases; junction bases not matched to a gene: 10. This CDR3 region has 14 residues. Germline CDR1 is MNHEY and CDR2 is SVGAGI. The CDR3 region has the DNA TGTGCCAGCAGTTATTTGGATGGACAGGGTGGGCAGTACTTC. Its protein product is CASSYLDGQGGQYF.

Concerning this clonotype itself: A much larger clonotype is one base distant, so this may be a read error. V is TRBV12-3 or TRBV12-4 and J is TRBJ2-2, with D possibly TRBD2 on 5 matching bases. The CDR3 is 16 residues long. The CDR3 sequence: CASSRVGASNTGVLFF. The CDR3 nucleotides are TGTGCCAGCAGCCGTGTGGGCGCCTCGAACACCGGGGTGCTGTTTTTT.

This clonotype has at least ten counts. V gene TRBV4-1 combines with J gene TRBJ1-1, with TRBD1 matching 7 bases. With 2 bases clipped from V and 5 bases from J, the junction kept 8 bases outside the gene matches. Germline V lookup: CDR1 MGHRA, CDR2 YSYEKL. The CDR3 totals 15 residues. The CDR3 coding sequence is TGCGCCAGCAGCCAACTAAGGGGGCTTGGGACTGAAGCTTTCTTT. Translated: CASSQLRGLGTEAFF.